The 14 T cell receptor beta chains given below trace back to one sample, sequenced in a study of CD8+CD57+ T cells in acquired aplastic anemia. For sequencing, patients were chosen who had shown expansion of CD8+CD57+ cells by flow cytometry. For CDR3 and TCR beta VDJ profiling, genomic DNA was the template used. TCRdb re-called the reads with MiXCR, one entry per CDR3 protein. The sample records about 220,000 distinct CDR3 sequences, around half being singletons. The sequencing sample was made of sorted CD4+, CD8+, or CD8+CD57+ T cells (not recorded which) from PBMCs. The receptors come from a human donor with aplastic anemia.

CDR3 amino acids: CASSPQGEANYGYTF. In nucleotides, the CDR3 is TGTGCCAGTAGCCCACAGGGCGAGGCTAACTATGGCTACACCTTC. The gene calls are TRBV19 and TRBJ1-2; D possibly corresponds to TRBD1 (6 bases). The V gene lost 6 bases and the J gene lost 0 bases, with 14 bases spanning the gap. The V gene's germline CDR1 is LNHDA and CDR2 SQIVND (reference sequence). The CDR3 is made up of 15 amino acids.

At least ten counts were recorded for this clonotype. The V and J genes are TRBV4-2 and TRBJ2-3; the match to TRBD2 covers 7 bases. From germline, CDR1 is LGHNA and CDR2 YNFKEQ. The CDR3 is made up of 16 amino acids. Unmatched junction bases numbered 7, after V lost 0 bases and J lost 4 bases. CDR3 nucleotides: TGTGCCAGCAGCCAAGAAACGGGGGGTGGCGCAGATACGCAGTATTTT. Translation: CASSQETGGGADTQYF.

The chain uses TRBV7-9 and TRBJ2-1; 12 positions agree with TRBD1. V lost 4 bases and J lost 8; bases outside the gene matches: 9. In germline, CDR1 is SEHNR, CDR2 FQNEAQ (reference sequence). The length of the CDR3 is 16 residues. The CDR3 DNA sequence: TGTGCCAGCAGCTCAAATTCCGGGACAGGGGGCGATGAGCAGTTCTTC. Protein sequence: CASSSNSGTGGDEQFF. The full variable domain, completed using reference TRBV7-9 and TRBJ2-1, is DTGVSQNPRHKITKRGQNVTFRCDPISEHNRLYWYRQTLGQGPEFLTYFQNEAQLEKSRLLSDRFSAERPKGSFSTLEIQRTEQGDSAMYLCASSSNSGTGGDEQFFGPGTRLTVL.

In its sample, this clonotype was seen many times. J is TRBJ1-5 and V is TRBV19; 8 bases agree with TRBD1. CDR1 is LNHDA, CDR2 SQIVND, per germline (reference sequence). V was clipped by 6 bases and J by 11 bases; unmatched bases: 21. CDR3 length: 17 amino acids. The CDR3 here is CASSPQGQEHNVLAQHF. Written as DNA, the CDR3 is TGTGCCAGTAGCCCACAGGGACAGGAACACAATGTTTTAGCCCAGCATTTT.

This clonotype has a count of ten or more. V gene TRBV7-9 combines with J gene TRBJ2-1; D is undetermined. Trimming pared 4 bases from V and 0 bases from J, leaving 10 bases between. CDR3 length: 15 residues. The germline V gene encodes CDR1 SEHNR and CDR2 FQNEAQ (reference sequence). For the CDR3, the DNA is TGTGCCAGCAGCTCCCGACTGAGCTCCTACAATGAGCAGTTCTTC. It encodes CASSSRLSSYNEQFF.

This clonotype was seen at least ten times. This sequence joins TRBV12-3 or TRBV12-4 and TRBJ2-7, with TRBD1 identical over 8 bases. There are 15 residues in the CDR3. V trimming: 6 bases; J trimming: 3 bases; junction bases outside the gene matches: 10. The CDR3 region is CASRFGTGAYYEQYF. The CDR3 DNA reads TGTGCCAGCAGGTTCGGGACAGGAGCCTACTACGAGCAGTACTTC.

The CDR3 nucleotides read TGTGCCATCAGTGAGTCCCCCGGGCGGGGAGCTAACTATGGCTACACCTTC. Protein product: CAISESPGRGANYGYTF. The chain joins TRBV10-3 to TRBJ1-2; D is ambiguous. This CDR3 contains 17 residues. Trimming shortened V by 0 bases and J by 0 bases, and 14 bases separated the two germline ends. Germline-derived CDR1 and CDR2 are ENHRY and SYGVKD.

CDR3 bases: TGTGCCAGCAGTTACTCGGACAGGGCGGGAAACACTGAAGCTTTCTTT. It specifies CASSYSDRAGNTEAFF. The chain carries TRBV9 and TRBJ1-1; 8 bases fit TRBD1. CDR1 is SGDLS, CDR2 YYNGEE, per germline. The CDR3 has 16 residues. The trim removed 5 bases at V and 2 bases at J, leaving 11 bases unmatched.

V usage is TRBV2 and J usage is TRBJ1-5; D is unclear. This CDR3 comprises 13 residues. Looked up from germline, CDR1 is SNHLY and CDR2 is FYNNEI. Trimming pared 5 bases from V and 2 bases from J, leaving 7 bases between. The CDR3 region has the DNA TGTGCCAGCAGTCTGGACGGCAATCAGCCCCAGCATTTT. It translates to CASSLDGNQPQHF.

This clonotype was found many times. This chain links TRBV7-2 with TRBJ2-7; the D gene is possibly TRBD1 (7 bases). Germline V gives CDR1 SGHTA, CDR2 FQGNSA. Trimming removed 3 bases from V and 1 base from J, with 10 bases in between. The CDR3 length is 14 residues. In DNA form, the CDR3 reads TGTGCCAGCAGCTTGGGGGGACAGTCCTACGAGCAGTACTTC. Its translation is CASSLGGQSYEQYF.

Ten or more counts support this clonotype. J is TRBJ2-3 and V is TRBV7-2; D tentatively reads TRBD1 or TRBD2 (6 bases each). The germline V gene has CDR1 SGHTA and CDR2 FQGNSA. The CDR3 extends over 16 amino acids. V was pared by 2 bases and J by 5 bases, with 17 bases between. Here the CDR3 reads CASSLRYWGAIDTQYF. For the CDR3, the DNA is TGTGCCAGCAGCTTAAGGTATTGGGGGGCCATAGATACGCAGTATTTT.

Note on this clonotype: The junction and the germline gene differ at one end; a read error may be behind it. V and J are TRBV7-2 and TRBJ2-7; D unclear. In germline, CDR1 is SGHTA, CDR2 FQGNSA. This CDR3 is 16 amino acids long. DNA for the CDR3: TGCGCCAGCAGCCAAGATTGGGCCAGTAGCTCCTACGAGCAGTACTTC. Amino acids: CASSQDWASSSYEQYF.

This clonotype has just one count. The CDR3 reads CATNSPDSKMFF. Here the CDR3 DNA reads TGTGCGACCAACAGTCCGGACAGTAAGATGTTTTTT. The chain combines TRBV10-3 with TRBJ1-4, with D possibly matching TRBD1 (6 bases). This CDR3 spans 12 amino acids. CDR1 is ENHRY and CDR2 is SYGVKD in the germline V gene.

Of note for this clonotype: A clone one base away is much larger, so this may be a read error. V and J are TRBV20-1 and TRBJ2-7; TRBD2 matches at 12 bases. J lost 7 bases, V lost 1 base, and 11 bases had no gene match. The germline V gene has CDR1 DFQATT and CDR2 SNEGSKA (reference sequence). The CDR3 is made up of 16 amino acids. CDR3 DNA: TGCAGTGCTAGAGGGGGAACGACTAGCGGGGGCTATGAGCAGTACTTC. It translates to CSARGGTTSGGYEQYF.